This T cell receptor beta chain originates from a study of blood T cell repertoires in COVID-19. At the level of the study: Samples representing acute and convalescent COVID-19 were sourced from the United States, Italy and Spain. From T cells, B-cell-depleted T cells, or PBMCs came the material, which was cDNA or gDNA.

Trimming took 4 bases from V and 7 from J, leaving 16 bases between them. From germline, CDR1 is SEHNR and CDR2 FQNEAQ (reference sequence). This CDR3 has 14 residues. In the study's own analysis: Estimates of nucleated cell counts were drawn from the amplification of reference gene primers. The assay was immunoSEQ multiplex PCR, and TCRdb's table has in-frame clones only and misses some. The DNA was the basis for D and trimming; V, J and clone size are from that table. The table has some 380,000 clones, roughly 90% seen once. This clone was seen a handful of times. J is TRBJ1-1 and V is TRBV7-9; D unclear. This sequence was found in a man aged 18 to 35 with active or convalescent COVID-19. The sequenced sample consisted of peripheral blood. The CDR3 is CASSSTPAGDEAFF. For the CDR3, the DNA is TGTGCCAGCAGCTCTACCCCTGCCGGAGATGAAGCTTTCTTT.